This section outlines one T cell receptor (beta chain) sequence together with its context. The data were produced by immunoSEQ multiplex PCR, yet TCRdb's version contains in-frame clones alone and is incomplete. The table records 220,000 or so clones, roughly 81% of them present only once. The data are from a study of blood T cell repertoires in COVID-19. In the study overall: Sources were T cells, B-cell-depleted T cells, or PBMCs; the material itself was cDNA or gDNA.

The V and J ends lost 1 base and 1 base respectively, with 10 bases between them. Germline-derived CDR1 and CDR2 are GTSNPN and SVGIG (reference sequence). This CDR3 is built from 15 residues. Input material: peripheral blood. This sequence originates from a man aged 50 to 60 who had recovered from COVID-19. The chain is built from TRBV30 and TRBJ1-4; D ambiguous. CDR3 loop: CAWSAIYGTNEKLFF. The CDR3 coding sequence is TGTGCCTGGAGTGCGATATACGGAACTAATGAAAAACTGTTTTTT.